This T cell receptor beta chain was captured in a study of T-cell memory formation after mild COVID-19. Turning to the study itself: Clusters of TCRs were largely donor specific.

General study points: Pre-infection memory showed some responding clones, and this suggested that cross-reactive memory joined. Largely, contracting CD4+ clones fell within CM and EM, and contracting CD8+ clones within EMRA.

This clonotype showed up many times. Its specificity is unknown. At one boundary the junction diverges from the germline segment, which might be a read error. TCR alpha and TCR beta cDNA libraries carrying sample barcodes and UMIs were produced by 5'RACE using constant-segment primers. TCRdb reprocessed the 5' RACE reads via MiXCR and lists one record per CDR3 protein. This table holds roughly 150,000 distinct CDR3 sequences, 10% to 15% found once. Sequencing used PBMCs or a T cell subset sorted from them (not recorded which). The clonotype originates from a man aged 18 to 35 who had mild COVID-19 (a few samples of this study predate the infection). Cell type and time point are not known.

This CDR3 reads CASSFTAGSSEQYF. As DNA, the CDR3 is TGCGCCAGCAGCTTTACAGCGGGGTCCTCCGAGCAGTACTTC. This rearrangement joins TRBV5-1 to TRBJ2-7; 7 bases map to TRBD2. The length of the CDR3 is 14 residues. Germline values: CDR1 SGHRS, CDR2 YFSETQ.